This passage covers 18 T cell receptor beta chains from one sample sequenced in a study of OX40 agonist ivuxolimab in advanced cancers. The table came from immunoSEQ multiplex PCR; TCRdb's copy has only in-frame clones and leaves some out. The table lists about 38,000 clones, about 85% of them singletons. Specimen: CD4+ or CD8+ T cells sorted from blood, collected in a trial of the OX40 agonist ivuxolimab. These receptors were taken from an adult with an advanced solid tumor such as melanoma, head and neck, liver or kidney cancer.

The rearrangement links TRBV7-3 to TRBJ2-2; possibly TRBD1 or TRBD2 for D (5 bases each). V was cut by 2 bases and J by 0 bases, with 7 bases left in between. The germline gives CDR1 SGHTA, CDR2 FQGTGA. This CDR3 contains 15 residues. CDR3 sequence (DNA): TGTGCCAGCAGCTTAGGGGGACCGAACACCGGGGAGCTGTTTTTT. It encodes CASSLGGPNTGELFF.

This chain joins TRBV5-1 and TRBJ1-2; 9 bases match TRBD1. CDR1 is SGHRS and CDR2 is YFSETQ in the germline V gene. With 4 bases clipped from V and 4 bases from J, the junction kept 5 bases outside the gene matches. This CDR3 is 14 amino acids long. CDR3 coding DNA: TGCGCCAGCAGCACGGACAGGGGCGGCTATGGCTACACCTTC. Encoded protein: CASSTDRGGYGYTF. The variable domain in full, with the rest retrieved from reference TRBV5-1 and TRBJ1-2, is KAGVTQTPRYLIKTRGQQVTLSCSPISGHRSVSWYQQTPGQGLQFLFEYFSETQRNKGNFPGRFSGRQFSNSRSEMNVSTLELGDSALYLCASSTDRGGYGYTFGSGTRLTVV.

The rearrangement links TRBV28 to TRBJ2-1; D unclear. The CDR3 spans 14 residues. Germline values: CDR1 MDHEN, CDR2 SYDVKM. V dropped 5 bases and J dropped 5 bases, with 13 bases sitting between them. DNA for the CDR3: TGTGCCAGCAGTGGGCCGGAAGGGCACAATGAGCAGTTCTTC. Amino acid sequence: CASSGPEGHNEQFF.

CDR3 bases: TGTGCCAGCAGCTTAGCGGGGGGGACCGGGGAGACCCAGTACTTC. Translation: CASSLAGGTGETQYF. The chain has TRBV11-2 and TRBJ2-5, with 8 bases that match TRBD2. Germline-derived CDR1 and CDR2 are SGHAT and FQNNGV. J lost 5 bases, V lost 1 base, and 6 bases had no gene match. CDR3 length: 15 residues.

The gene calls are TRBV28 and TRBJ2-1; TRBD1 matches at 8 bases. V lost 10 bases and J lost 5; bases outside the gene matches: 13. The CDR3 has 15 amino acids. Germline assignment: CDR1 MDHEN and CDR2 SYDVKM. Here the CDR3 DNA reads TGTGCCACCAAGATAGACAGGGGTGTCAACAATGAGCAGTTCTTC. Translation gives CATKIDRGVNNEQFF.

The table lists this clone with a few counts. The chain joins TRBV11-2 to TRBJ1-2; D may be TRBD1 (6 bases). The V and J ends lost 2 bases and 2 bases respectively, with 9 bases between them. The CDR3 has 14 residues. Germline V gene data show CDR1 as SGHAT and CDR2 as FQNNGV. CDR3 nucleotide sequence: TGTGCCAGCAGCTTAAGGACAGCCAACTATGGCTACACCTTC. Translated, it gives CASSLRTANYGYTF.

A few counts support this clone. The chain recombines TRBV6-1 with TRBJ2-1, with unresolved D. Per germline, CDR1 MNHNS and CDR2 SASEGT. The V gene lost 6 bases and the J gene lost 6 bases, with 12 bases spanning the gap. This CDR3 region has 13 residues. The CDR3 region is CASRANLGNEQFF. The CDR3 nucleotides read TGTGCCAGCAGGGCCAACCTCGGCAATGAGCAGTTCTTC.

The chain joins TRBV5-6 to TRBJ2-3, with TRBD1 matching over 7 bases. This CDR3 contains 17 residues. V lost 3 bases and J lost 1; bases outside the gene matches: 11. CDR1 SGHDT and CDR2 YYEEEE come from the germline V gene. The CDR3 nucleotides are TGTGCCAGCAGCTACCCCACAGGGGAGAGAGGCACAGATACGCAGTATTTT. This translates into CASSYPTGERGTDTQYF. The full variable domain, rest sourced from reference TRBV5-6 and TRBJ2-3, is DAGVTQSPTHLIKTRGQQVTLRCSPKSGHDTVSWYQQALGQGPQFIFQYYEEEERQRGNFPDRFSGHQFPNYSSELNVNALLLGDSALYLCASSYPTGERGTDTQYFGPGTRLTVL.

The DNA of the CDR3 is TGTGCCAGCAGCTCCGGAAGGGCTGAGACCCAGTACTTC. Amino acids: CASSSGRAETQYF. V and J are TRBV7-7 and TRBJ2-5; no firm D call. The CDR3 is 13 residues long. V shed 4 bases and J shed 5 bases, with 11 bases lying between them. Germline-derived CDR1 and CDR2 are SSHAT and FNYEAQ (reference sequence).

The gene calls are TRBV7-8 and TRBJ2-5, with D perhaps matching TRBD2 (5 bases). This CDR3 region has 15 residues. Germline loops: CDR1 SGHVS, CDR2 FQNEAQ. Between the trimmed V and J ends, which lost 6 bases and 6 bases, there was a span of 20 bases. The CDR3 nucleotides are TGTGCCAGCAGAACTACGGGAACCACACAACAGACCCAGTACTTC. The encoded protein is CASRTTGTTQQTQYF.

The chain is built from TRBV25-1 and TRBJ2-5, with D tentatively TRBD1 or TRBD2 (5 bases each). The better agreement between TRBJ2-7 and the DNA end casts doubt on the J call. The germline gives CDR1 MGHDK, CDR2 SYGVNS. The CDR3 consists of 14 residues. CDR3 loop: CASSDPGTNYEQYF. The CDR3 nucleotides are TGTGCCAGCAGTGACCCGGGGACCAACTACGAGCAGTACTTC.

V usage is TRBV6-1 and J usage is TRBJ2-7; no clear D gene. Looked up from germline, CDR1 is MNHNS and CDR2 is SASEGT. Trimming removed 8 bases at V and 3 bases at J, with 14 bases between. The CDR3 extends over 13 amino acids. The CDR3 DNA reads TGTGCCAGCGAATACGGATACAACTACGAGCAGTACTTC. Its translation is CASEYGYNYEQYF.

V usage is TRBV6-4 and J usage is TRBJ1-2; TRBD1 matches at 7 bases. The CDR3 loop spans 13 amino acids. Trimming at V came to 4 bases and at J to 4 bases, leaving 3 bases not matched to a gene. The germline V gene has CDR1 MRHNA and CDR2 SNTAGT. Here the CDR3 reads CASSGTGGYGYTF. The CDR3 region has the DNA TGTGCCAGCAGTGGGACAGGCGGCTATGGCTACACCTTC.

This chain's CDR3 is CASSPRQTSPSYEQYF. The CDR3 nucleotides read TGTGCCAGCTCACCACGCCAGACTAGCCCTTCCTACGAGCAGTACTTC. The chain recombines TRBV18 with TRBJ2-7; 7 nucleotides line up with TRBD2. CDR1 and CDR2 from the germline V gene are KGHSH and LQKENI. V shed 1 base, J shed 1 base, and the junction held 7 bases outside the gene matches. CDR3 length: 16 residues.

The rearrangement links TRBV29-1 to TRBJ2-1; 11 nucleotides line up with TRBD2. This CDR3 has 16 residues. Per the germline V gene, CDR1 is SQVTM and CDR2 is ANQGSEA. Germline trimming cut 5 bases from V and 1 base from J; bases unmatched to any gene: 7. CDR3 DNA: TGCAGCGTTCTCCAGACTAGCGGGATTTCCTACAATGAGCAGTTCTTC. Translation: CSVLQTSGISYNEQFF.

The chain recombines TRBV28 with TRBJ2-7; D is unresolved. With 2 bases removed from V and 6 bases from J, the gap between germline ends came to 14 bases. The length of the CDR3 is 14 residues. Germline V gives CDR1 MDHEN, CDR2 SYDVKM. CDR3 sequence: CASSLLSGSAEQYF. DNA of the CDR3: TGTGCCAGCAGTTTACTCTCGGGTTCTGCCGAGCAGTACTTC.

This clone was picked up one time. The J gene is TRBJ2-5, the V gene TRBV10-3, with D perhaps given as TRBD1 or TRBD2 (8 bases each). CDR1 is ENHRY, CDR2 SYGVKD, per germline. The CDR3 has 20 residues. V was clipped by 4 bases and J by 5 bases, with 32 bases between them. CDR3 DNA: TGTGCCATCAGTGGCTCCCCAGGGGGCGAGAGGAGGCGGGAGGAGGAGACCCAGTACTTC. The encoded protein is CAISGSPGGERRREEETQYF.

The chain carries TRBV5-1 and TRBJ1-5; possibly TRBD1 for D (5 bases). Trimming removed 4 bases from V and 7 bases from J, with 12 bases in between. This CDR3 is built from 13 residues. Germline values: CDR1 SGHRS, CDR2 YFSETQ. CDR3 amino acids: CASSPGGDQPQHF. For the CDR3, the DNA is TGCGCCAGCAGCCCGGGGGGGGACCAGCCCCAGCATTTT.